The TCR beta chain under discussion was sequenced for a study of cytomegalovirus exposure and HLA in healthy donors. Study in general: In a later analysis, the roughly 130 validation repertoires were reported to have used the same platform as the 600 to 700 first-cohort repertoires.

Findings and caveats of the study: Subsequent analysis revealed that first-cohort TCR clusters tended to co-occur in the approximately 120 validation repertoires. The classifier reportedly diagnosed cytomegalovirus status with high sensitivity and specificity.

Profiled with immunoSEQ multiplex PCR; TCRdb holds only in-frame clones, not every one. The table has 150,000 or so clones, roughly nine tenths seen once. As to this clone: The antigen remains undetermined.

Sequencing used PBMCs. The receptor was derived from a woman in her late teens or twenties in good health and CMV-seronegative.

The CDR3 protein is CASSYSGGIYEQYF. DNA for the CDR3: TGTGCCAGCAGTTACTCGGGGGGGATATACGAGCAGTACTTC. The chain recombines TRBV6-5 with TRBJ2-7; TRBD2 matches 7 bases. The germline V gene encodes CDR1 MNHEY and CDR2 SVGAGI. The CDR3 covers 14 residues. V lost 0 bases to trimming and J lost 4 bases; unmatched junction nucleotides: 3.